The T cell receptor beta chain under discussion was sequenced for a study of blood T cell repertoires in COVID-19. Study at large: The origin of the acute and convalescent COVID-19 samples was the United States, Italy and Spain. PBMCs, B-cell-depleted T cells, or T cells were the source of the cDNA or gDNA that made up the material.

Germline values: CDR1 KGHSH, CDR2 LQKENI. This CDR3 has 16 residues. V was trimmed by 3 bases and J by 2 bases, leaving 16 bases between them. Original processing methods: For nucleated cells, counts were estimated from reference gene primer amplification. Data came from immunoSEQ multiplex PCR; TCRdb stores just in-frame clones and leaves some out. The D gene and trimming were derived from the DNA, and the V and J assignments and clone size from that table. The table shows some 96,000 clones, with about nine tenths occurring only once. The TCR comes from a man aged 55-75 years with acute or convalescent COVID-19. Sequenced: peripheral blood. The chain combines TRBV18 with TRBJ1-1, with D uncertain. CDR3 DNA: TGTGCCAGCTCACCTAACTTTGGACGGGGAAACACTGAAGCTTTCTTT. Its protein product is CASSPNFGRGNTEAFF.